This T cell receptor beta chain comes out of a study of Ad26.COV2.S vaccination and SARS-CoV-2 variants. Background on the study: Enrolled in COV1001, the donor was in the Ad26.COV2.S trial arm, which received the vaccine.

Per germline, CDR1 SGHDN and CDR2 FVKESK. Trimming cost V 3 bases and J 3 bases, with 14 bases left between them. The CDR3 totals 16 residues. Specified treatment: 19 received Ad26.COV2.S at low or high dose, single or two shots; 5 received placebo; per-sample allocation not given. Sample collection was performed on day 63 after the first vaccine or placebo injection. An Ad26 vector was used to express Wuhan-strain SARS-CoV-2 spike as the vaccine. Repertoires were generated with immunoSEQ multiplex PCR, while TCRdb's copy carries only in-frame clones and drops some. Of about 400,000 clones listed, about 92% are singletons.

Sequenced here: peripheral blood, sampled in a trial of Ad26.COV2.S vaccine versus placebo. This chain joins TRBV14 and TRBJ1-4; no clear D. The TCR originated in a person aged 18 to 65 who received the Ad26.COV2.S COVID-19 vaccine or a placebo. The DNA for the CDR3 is TGTGCCAGCAGCCAGGGAGCGATGAGCCCTAATGAAAAACTGTTTTTT. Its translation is CASSQGAMSPNEKLFF.